This passage covers 19 T cell receptor beta chains from one sample sequenced in a study of brain T cells in children with intractable seizures. Profiling relied on immunoSEQ multiplex PCR, and the TCRdb table lists in-frame clones only, not all of them. The sample carries 60,000 to 65,000 clones, about 96% recorded once. Sequencing was performed on peripheral blood, taken at surgery. These receptors were obtained from a boy under two years old with focal cortical dysplasia and intractable seizures.

This clone came up once. As DNA, the CDR3 is TGCGCCAGCAGTGATCGAGCGGGGGGGGGTGATACGCAGTATTTT. Translated, it gives CASSDRAGGGDTQYF. The chain uses TRBV10-2 and TRBJ2-3; 10 bases map to TRBD2. The CDR3 sequence is 15 residues long. Trimming took 3 bases from V and 6 from J; bases not matched to a gene: 6. CDR1 WSHSY and CDR2 SAAADI come from the germline V gene.

This chain links TRBV5-6 with TRBJ1-4, with D possibly matching TRBD1 (5 bases). This CDR3 has 13 amino acids. Trimming shortened V by 2 bases and J by 4 bases, and 6 bases separated the two germline ends. Germline lookup yields CDR1 SGHDT and CDR2 YYEEEE. The CDR3 reads CASSFGGNEKLFF. In DNA form, the CDR3 reads TGTGCCAGCAGCTTCGGGGGTAATGAAAAACTGTTTTTT. Full variable domain (missing parts from reference TRBV5-6 and TRBJ1-4): DAGVTQSPTHLIKTRGQQVTLRCSPKSGHDTVSWYQQALGQGPQFIFQYYEEEERQRGNFPDRFSGHQFPNYSSELNVNALLLGDSALYLCASSFGGNEKLFFGSGTQLSVL.

The J gene is TRBJ2-1, the V gene TRBV6-5; a weak D match, TRBD1 (6 bases). The CDR3 extends over 14 amino acids. The V gene lost 8 bases and the J gene lost 8 bases, with 19 bases spanning the gap. CDR1 is MNHEY and CDR2 is SVGAGI in the germline V gene. The CDR3 nucleotides read TGTGCCAGCCCCCCACAGGGTTCAGCCGATGAGCAGTTCTTC. It encodes CASPPQGSADEQFF.

In its sample, this clone was seen once. The chain recombines TRBV10-3 with TRBJ2-5; D tentatively reads TRBD1 or TRBD2 (5 bases each). Germline lookup yields CDR1 ENHRY and CDR2 SYGVKD. The ends were cut back, 4 bases at V and 4 bases at J, with 13 bases in the middle. The CDR3 extends over 14 amino acids. The CDR3 is CAISGGIGGETQYF. CDR3 sequence (DNA): TGTGCCATCAGTGGGGGGATTGGGGGAGAGACCCAGTACTTC.

The CDR3 coding sequence is TGTGCCAGCAGCTTCGGGACAGGGGGCAATGAAAAACTGTTTTTT. Amino acids: CASSFGTGGNEKLFF. The rearrangement joins TRBV7-9 to TRBJ1-4, with TRBD1 matching 12 bases. The CDR3 runs to 15 residues. In germline, CDR1 is SEHNR, CDR2 FQNEAQ (reference sequence). J was trimmed by 5 bases and V by 3 bases; bases with no gene match: 1.

V is TRBV4-3 and J is TRBJ1-1; a possible D gene is TRBD1 (5 bases). The CDR3 has 15 residues. V lost 0 bases and J lost 8, with 16 bases in between. Germline-derived CDR1 and CDR2 are LGHNA and YSLEER. CDR3 residues: CASSQDGNGGGEAFF. In nucleotides, the CDR3 is TGCGCCAGCAGCCAAGATGGCAACGGCGGGGGGGAAGCTTTCTTT.

This clone has just one count. The rearrangement uses TRBV11-2 and TRBJ2-7; the match to TRBD2 covers 13 bases. J gave up 2 bases and V 5 bases, and 6 bases lay outside the gene matches. The germline gives CDR1 SGHAT, CDR2 FQNNGV. There are 16 residues in the CDR3. As DNA, the CDR3 is TGTGCCAGCAGCGCAGAGACTAGCGGGGGGACCTACGAGCAGTACTTC. Amino acid sequence: CASSAETSGGTYEQYF.

This clone has more than one count but fewer than ten. The gene calls are TRBV3-1 (or the pseudogene TRBV3-2) and TRBJ1-1; tentative D call: TRBD1 (5 bases). The CDR3 runs to 14 residues. The V gene's germline CDR1 is LGHDT and CDR2 YNNKEL (reference sequence). Deletions cut 2 bases from V and 1 base from J, with 8 bases between. CDR3 nucleotide sequence: TGTGCCAGCAGCCAATCAGACAGGAACACTGAAGCTTTCTTT. It translates to CASSQSDRNTEAFF.

The chain employs TRBV9 and TRBJ1-1; TRBD1 matches 7 bases. Unmatched junction bases numbered 3, after V lost 4 bases and J lost 0 bases. This CDR3 comprises 14 residues. Germline-derived CDR1 and CDR2 are SGDLS and YYNGEE. For the CDR3, the DNA is TGTGCCAGCAGCAAGACAGGGCTGAACACTGAAGCTTTCTTT. Protein: CASSKTGLNTEAFF.

With regard to this clone: Germline and junction disagree at one end, which may indicate a read error. This sequence joins TRBV4-3 and TRBJ1-1; TRBD1 might be the D (5 bases). The CDR3 extends over 15 amino acids. In germline, CDR1 is LGHNA, CDR2 YSLEER. DNA for the CDR3: TGCACCAGCAGCCAAGAAGGTAGGGGTGGTACTGAAGCTTTCTTT. It yields the protein CTSSQEGRGGTEAFF.

This chain links TRBV14 with TRBJ2-7; either TRBD1 or TRBD2 may fit D (7 bases each). Trimming removed 8 bases from V and 3 bases from J, with 14 bases in between. The CDR3 sequence is 13 residues long. CDR1 and CDR2 (germline): SGHDN, FVKESK. The CDR3: CASSGGAYYEQYF. CDR3 coding DNA: TGTGCCAGCTCAGGGGGGGCGTACTACGAGCAGTACTTC.

The chain recombines TRBV5-6 with TRBJ2-3; 7 bases are a match to TRBD2. V lost 5 bases to trimming and J lost 1 base; unmatched junction nucleotides: 4. The CDR3 is 14 residues long. Germline V gene data show CDR1 as SGHDT and CDR2 as YYEEEE. The CDR3, as DNA: TGTGCCAGCAGTTGGGGGGGACGCACAGATACGCAGTATTTT. Amino acids: CASSWGGRTDTQYF.

This sequence joins TRBV4-1 and TRBJ2-3, with TRBD2 matching 12 bases. The germline CDR1 and CDR2 sequences are MGHRA and YSYEKL. Trimming took 0 bases from V and 2 from J; bases not matched to a gene: 12. This CDR3 region has 20 residues. This chain's CDR3 is CASSQDSSGRAGRHTDTQYF. In DNA, the CDR3 is TGCGCCAGCAGCCAAGACTCTAGCGGGAGGGCCGGGCGGCACACAGATACGCAGTATTTT.

This chain links TRBV4-3 with TRBJ1-3; D might be TRBD1 (6 bases). The CDR3 has 15 amino acids. V lost 3 bases to trimming and J lost 2 bases, with 11 bases between them. Germline V lookup: CDR1 LGHNA, CDR2 YSLEER. The CDR3 reads CASSQIRGAGNTIYF. Here the CDR3 DNA reads TGCGCCAGCAGCCAGATCAGGGGTGCTGGAAACACCATATATTTT.

The rearrangement uses TRBV6-5 and TRBJ2-3, with unresolved D. This CDR3 spans 16 amino acids. V was shortened by 0 bases and J by 3 bases, with 13 bases between the two germline ends. CDR1 MNHEY and CDR2 SVGAGI come from the germline V gene. The CDR3 DNA reads TGTGCCAGCAGTTACTCAAAAACAGAAAGAACAGATACGCAGTATTTT. This sequence encodes CASSYSKTERTDTQYF.

The J gene is TRBJ2-3, the V gene TRBV3-1 (or the pseudogene TRBV3-2); D uncertain. The CDR3 is 15 residues long. V was clipped by 0 bases and J by 6 bases, with 13 bases between them. Looked up from germline, CDR1 is LGHDT and CDR2 is YNNKEL (reference sequence). In nucleotides, the CDR3 is TGTGCCAGCAGCCAAGACGCGACGGCTGGTGATACGCAGTATTTT. It specifies CASSQDATAGDTQYF.

The chain is built from TRBV10-3 and TRBJ2-1, with D maybe TRBD2 (6 bases). Between the trimmed V and J ends, which lost 6 bases and 2 bases, there was a span of 17 bases. The CDR3 consists of 16 residues. Germline CDR1 reads ENHRY; CDR2 reads SYGVKD. The CDR3 DNA is TGTGCCATCAGCCTAGCGTGGGACCCCCCCTACAATGAGCAGTTCTTC. The encoded protein is CAISLAWDPPYNEQFF.

This sequence joins TRBV7-9 and TRBJ2-7; unclear D gene. The germline CDR1 and CDR2 sequences are SEHNR and FQNEAQ (reference sequence). This CDR3 is 15 amino acids long. With 6 bases removed from V and 0 bases from J, the gap between germline ends came to 15 bases. Here the CDR3 reads CASSSDRRSSYEQYF. The CDR3 DNA is TGTGCCAGCAGTTCGGACCGTAGGAGCTCCTACGAGCAGTACTTC.

The chain couples TRBV19 to TRBJ2-2, with 9 bases fitting TRBD1. The junction had 3 bases not matched to a gene; V was cut back by 5 bases and J by 5 bases. The V gene's germline CDR1 is LNHDA and CDR2 SQIVND (reference sequence). The CDR3 covers 14 residues. The CDR3 region has the DNA TGTGCCAGTAGTCTGGACAGGGGTACCGGGGAGCTGTTTTTT. It is translated as CASSLDRGTGELFF. The variable domain in full, completed from reference TRBV19 and TRBJ2-2, reads DGGITQSPKYLFRKEGQNVTLSCEQNLNHDAMYWYRQDPGQGLRLIYYSQIVNDFQKGDIAEGYSVSREKKESFPLTVTSAQKNPTAFYLCASSLDRGTGELFFGEGSRLTVL.